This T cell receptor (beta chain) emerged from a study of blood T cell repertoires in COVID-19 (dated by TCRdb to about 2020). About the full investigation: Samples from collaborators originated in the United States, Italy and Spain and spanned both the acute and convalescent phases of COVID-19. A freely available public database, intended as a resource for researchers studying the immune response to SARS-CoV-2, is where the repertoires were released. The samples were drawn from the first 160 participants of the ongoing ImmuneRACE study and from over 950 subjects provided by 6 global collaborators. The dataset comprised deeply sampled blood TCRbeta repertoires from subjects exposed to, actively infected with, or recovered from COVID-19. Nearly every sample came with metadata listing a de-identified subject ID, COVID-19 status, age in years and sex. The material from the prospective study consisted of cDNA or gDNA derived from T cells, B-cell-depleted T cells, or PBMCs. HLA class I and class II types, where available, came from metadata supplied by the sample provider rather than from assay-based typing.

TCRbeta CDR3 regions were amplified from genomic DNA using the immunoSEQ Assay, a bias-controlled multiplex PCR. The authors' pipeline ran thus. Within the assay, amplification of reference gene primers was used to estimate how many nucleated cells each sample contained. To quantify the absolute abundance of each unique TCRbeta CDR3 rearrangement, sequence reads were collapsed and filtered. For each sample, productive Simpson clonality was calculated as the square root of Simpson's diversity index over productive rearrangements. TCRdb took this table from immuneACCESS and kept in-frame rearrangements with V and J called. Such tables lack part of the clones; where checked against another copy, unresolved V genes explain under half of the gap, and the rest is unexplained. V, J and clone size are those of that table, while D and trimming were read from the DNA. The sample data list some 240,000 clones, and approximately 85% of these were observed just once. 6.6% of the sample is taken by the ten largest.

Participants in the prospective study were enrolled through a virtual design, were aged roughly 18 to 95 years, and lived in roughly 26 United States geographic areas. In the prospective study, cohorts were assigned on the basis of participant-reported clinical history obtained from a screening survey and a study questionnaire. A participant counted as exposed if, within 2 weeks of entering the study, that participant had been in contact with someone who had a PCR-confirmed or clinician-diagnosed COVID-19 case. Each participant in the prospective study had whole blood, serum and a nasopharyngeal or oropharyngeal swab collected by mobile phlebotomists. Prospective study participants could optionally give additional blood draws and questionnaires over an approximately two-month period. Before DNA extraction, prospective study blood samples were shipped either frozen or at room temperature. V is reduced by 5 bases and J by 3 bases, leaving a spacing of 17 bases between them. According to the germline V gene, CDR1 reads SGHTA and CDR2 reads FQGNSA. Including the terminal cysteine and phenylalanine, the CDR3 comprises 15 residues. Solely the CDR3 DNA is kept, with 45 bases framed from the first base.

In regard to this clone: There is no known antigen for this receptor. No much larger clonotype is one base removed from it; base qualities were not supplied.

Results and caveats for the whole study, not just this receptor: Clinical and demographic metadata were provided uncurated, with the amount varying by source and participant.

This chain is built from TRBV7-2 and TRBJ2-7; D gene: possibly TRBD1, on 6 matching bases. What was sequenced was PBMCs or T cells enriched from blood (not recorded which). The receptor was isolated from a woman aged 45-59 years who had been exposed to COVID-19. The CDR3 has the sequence CASSLEGTLRYEQYF. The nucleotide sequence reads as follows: TGTGCCAGCAGCCTCGAGGGGACATTACGCTACGAGCAGTACTTC.